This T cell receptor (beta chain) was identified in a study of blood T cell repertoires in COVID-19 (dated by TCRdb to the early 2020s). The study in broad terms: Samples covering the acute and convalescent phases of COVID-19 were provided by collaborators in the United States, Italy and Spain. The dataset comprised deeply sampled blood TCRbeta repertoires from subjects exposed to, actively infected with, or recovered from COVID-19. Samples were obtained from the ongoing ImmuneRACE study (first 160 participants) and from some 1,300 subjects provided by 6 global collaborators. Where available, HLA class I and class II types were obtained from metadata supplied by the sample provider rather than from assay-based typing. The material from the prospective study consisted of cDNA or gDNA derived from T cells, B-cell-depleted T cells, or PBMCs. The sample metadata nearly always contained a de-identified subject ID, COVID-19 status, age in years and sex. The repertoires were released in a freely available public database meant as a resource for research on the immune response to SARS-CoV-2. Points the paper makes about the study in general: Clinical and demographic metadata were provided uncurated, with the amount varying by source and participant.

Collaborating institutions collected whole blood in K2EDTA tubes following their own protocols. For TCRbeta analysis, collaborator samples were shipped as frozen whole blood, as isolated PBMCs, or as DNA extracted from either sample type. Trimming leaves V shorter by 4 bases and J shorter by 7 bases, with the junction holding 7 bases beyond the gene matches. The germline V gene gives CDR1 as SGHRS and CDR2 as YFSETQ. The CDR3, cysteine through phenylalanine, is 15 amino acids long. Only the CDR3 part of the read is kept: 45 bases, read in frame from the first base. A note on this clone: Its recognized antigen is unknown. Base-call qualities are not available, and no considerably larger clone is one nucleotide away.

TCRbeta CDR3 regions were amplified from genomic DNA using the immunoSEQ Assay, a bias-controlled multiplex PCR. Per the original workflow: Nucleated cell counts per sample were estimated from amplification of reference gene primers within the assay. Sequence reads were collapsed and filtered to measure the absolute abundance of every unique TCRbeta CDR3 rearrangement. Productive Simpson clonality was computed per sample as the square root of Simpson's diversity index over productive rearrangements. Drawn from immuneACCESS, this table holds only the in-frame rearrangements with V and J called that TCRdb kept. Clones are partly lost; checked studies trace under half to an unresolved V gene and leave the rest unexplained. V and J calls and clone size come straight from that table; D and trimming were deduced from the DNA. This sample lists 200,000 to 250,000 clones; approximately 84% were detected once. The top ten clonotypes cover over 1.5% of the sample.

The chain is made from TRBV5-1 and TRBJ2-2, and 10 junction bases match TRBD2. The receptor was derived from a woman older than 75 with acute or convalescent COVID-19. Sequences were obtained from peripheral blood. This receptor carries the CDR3 CASSPGLAVRGELFF. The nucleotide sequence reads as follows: TGCGCCAGCAGCCCAGGACTAGCGGTCCGCGGGGAGCTGTTTTTT. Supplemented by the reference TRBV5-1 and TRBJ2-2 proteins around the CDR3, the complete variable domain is KAGVTQTPRYLIKTRGQQVTLSCSPISGHRSVSWYQQTPGQGLQFLFEYFSETQRNKGNFPGRFSGRQFSNSRSEMNVSTLELGDSALYLCASSPGLAVRGELFFGEGSRLTVL.